These 10 T cell receptor beta chains came from one sample sequenced in a study of control samples from healthy donors and cancer patients. Measured with immunoSEQ multiplex PCR; TCRdb has only the in-frame clones, and not every one. The repertoire holds 140,000 or so clones, with about 91% as singletons. The sample taken for sequencing was blood. The receptors derive from a young man in good health.

The chain links TRBV7-9 to TRBJ1-2; D remains unclear. The CDR3 extends over 14 amino acids. V was cut by 1 base and J by 4 bases, with 10 bases left in between. The V gene's germline CDR1 is SEHNR and CDR2 FQNEAQ (reference sequence). The CDR3 nucleotides are TGTGCCAGCAGCTTAGAAAGGACTTCCTATGGCTACACCTTC. It specifies CASSLERTSYGYTF.

The chain combines TRBV7-9 with TRBJ1-1; 7 nucleotides match TRBD1. The CDR3 runs to 14 residues. The V and J ends lost 5 bases and 3 bases, in that order; junction bases with no gene match: 6. Germline-derived CDR1 and CDR2 are SEHNR and FQNEAQ (reference sequence). The CDR3 reads CASSRGQAYTEAFF. CDR3 in DNA: TGTGCCAGCAGCCGTGGACAGGCGTACACTGAAGCTTTCTTT.

The rearrangement joins TRBV10-3 to TRBJ1-2; D gene unclear. Germline V gene data show CDR1 as ENHRY and CDR2 as SYGVKD. Trimming pared 3 bases from V and 2 bases from J, leaving 10 bases between. The CDR3 is 14 amino acids. CDR3 sequence (DNA): TGTGCCATCAGTGAATCCCCGACAAACTATGGCTACACCTTC. Amino acids: CAISESPTNYGYTF.

The V gene is TRBV5-6, the J gene TRBJ2-1; the match to TRBD1 covers 7 bases. This CDR3 contains 15 residues. Germline V gene data show CDR1 as SGHDT and CDR2 as YYEEEE. With 4 bases clipped from V and 3 bases from J, the junction kept 7 bases outside the gene matches. For the CDR3, the DNA is TGTGCCAGCAGCCATGGGCGACAGGGCTACAATGAGCAGTTCTTC. The encoded protein is CASSHGRQGYNEQFF.

This chain joins TRBV28 and TRBJ1-2; tentative D call: TRBD1 (6 bases). Trimming cost V 6 bases and J 13 bases, with 21 bases left between them. Per the germline V gene, CDR1 is MDHEN and CDR2 is SYDVKM. The CDR3 loop spans 13 amino acids. The CDR3 coding sequence is TGTGCCAGCAGATTTAGGGGGGCGCGGGTTCCCACCTTC. Residues: CASRFRGARVPTF.

The chain joins TRBV7-3 to TRBJ2-7, with TRBD1 identical over 7 bases. The CDR3 covers 13 residues. J gave up 6 bases and V 1 base, and 3 bases lay outside the gene matches. The germline gives CDR1 SGHTA, CDR2 FQGTGA. CDR3 nucleotide sequence: TGTGCCAGCAGCTTAATAGGGGGCGGCGAGCAGTACTTC. Translation: CASSLIGGGEQYF.

The chain combines TRBV5-4 with TRBJ1-1; possible D gene TRBD1, 5 bases. The CDR3 runs 14 residues. Per germline, CDR1 SGHNT and CDR2 YYREEE (reference sequence). Trimming took 1 base from V and 3 from J, leaving 10 bases between them. CDR3 DNA sequence: TGTGCCAGCAGCTTGAGGGAAGGGGACACTGAAGCTTTCTTT. Translating gives CASSLREGDTEAFF.

The chain combines TRBV6-1 with TRBJ1-3; tentatively, D is TRBD1 (5 bases). V gave up 3 bases and J gave up 0 bases, with 9 bases separating them. Germline CDR1 and CDR2: MNHNS and SASEGT. The CDR3 contains 15 residues. DNA for the CDR3: TGTGCCAGCAGTGATAACAGGAGCTCTGGAAACACCATATATTTT. Translation gives CASSDNRSSGNTIYF.

The DNA for the CDR3 is TGTGCCACCAGCAGAGCGACAGGGGGGGATGGCTACACCTTC. Encoded protein: CATSRATGGDGYTF. The chain links TRBV15 to TRBJ1-2; 9 nucleotides align to TRBD1. CDR1 and CDR2 from the germline V gene are LNHNV and YYDKDF (reference sequence). With 1 base clipped from V and 6 bases from J, the junction kept 3 bases outside the gene matches. There are 14 residues in the CDR3.

In its sample, this clone was seen a few times. V and J are TRBV5-1 and TRBJ1-1; D call uncertain. Per the germline V gene, CDR1 is SGHRS and CDR2 is YFSETQ. The CDR3 has 14 residues. Deletions cut 2 bases from V and 3 bases from J, with 11 bases between. This chain's CDR3 is CASSLSPEYTEAFF. CDR3 DNA sequence: TGCGCCAGCAGCTTATCTCCGGAATACACTGAAGCTTTCTTT.